This T cell receptor (beta chain) was observed in a study of blood T cell repertoires in COVID-19. Overall study context: Sites across the United States, Italy and Spain contributed samples from acute and convalescent COVID-19. The cDNA or gDNA used as material had been derived from T cells, B-cell-depleted T cells, or PBMCs.

Participants were aged roughly 18 to 100 years from about 25 US areas. Cohort 3 recovery required two negative PCRs, clearance, or symptom resolution. Method: immunoSEQ multiplex PCR; TCRdb's copy keeps in-frame clones and lacks some. The profile shows about 320,000 clones, about 87% of them singletons. The source of this sequence is a man aged 30 to 39 who had recovered from COVID-19. The sample consisted of PBMCs or T cells enriched from blood (not recorded which).

This CDR3 reads CASSFPRGSQETQYF. The CDR3 nucleotides are TGTGCCAGCAGCTTTCCCAGGGGGTCCCAAGAGACCCAGTACTTC. The V call is TRBV11-2, the J call TRBJ2-5; 7 bases are shared with TRBD1. J lost 1 base, V lost 3 bases, and 5 bases had no gene match. There are 15 residues in the CDR3. From germline, CDR1 is SGHAT and CDR2 FQNNGV.